Reported below is one T cell receptor beta chain. The antigen remains undetermined. The study, taken as a whole, reports: In terms of TCR gene usage, tumor memory CD4+ T cells clustered together with blood and lymph node memory CD4+ cells, as well as with lymph node naive CD4+ cells.

Cells sorted as Tregs were CD4+, CD25+ and CD127-/low. TCRdb re-called the 5' RACE reads with MiXCR, one entry per CDR3 protein. The data show approximately 40,000 distinct CDR3 sequences, roughly a fifth seen once. The sample consisted of Tregs sorted from blood. This clonotype originated in a female donor with breast cancer.

The CDR3, as DNA: TGTGCCAGCAGTTCAGGACTAGCGGGAGACTTCCATAAAGAGACCCAGTACTTC. It is translated as CASSSGLAGDFHKETQYF. The chain has TRBV12-3 or TRBV12-4 and TRBJ2-5; 13 bases agree with TRBD2. The V and J ends lost 4 bases and 3 bases, in that order; junction bases with no gene match: 11. The CDR3 totals 18 residues.